Detailed here is one T cell receptor (beta chain). The antigen remains unidentified. The record originates from a study of lymphopenia after photon versus proton radiotherapy. Regarding the study as a whole: Under photons, naive T cells and diversity fell while effector/memory populations rose. Survival link was tested only in deceased patients; proton benefit remains a possibility. Post-nadir diversity loss with photons came from oligoclonal expansion, particularly CD8+ Temra cells.

The CDR3 spans 15 residues. Germline V gene sequence: CDR1 MNHEY, CDR2 SVGAGI. Trimming cost V 4 bases and J 0 bases, with 10 bases left between them. Assay used: immunoSEQ multiplex PCR; TCRdb lists only in-frame clones, some missing. Of about 160,000 clones listed, roughly nine tenths are singletons. This TCR was recovered from a man in his fifties with gastric cancer. This specimen consisted of peripheral blood, obtained from a patient treated with photon-based radiotherapy. The chain is built from TRBV6-5 and TRBJ1-5; weak D call: TRBD1 (5 bases). The DNA of the CDR3 is TGTGCCAGCAGTTTTGACAGAAATAGCAATCAGCCCCAGCATTTT. Its protein is CASSFDRNSNQPQHF.